Below, 18 T cell receptor beta chains from the same sample are listed, as sequenced in a study of cytomegalovirus exposure and HLA in healthy donors. PCR amplification relied on 60 Vbeta primers (plus 13 Jbeta primers). The repertoire was sequenced with immunoSEQ multiplex PCR; TCRdb's copy has only in-frame clones and lacks some. This table has about 250,000 clones, about 85% appearing once. Sequencing used PBMCs. These receptors all stem from a girl aged 2-10 years in good health and CMV-seronegative.

V gene TRBV4-1 combines with J gene TRBJ2-5; the D gene is possibly TRBD1 (6 bases). The CDR3 runs 16 residues. Per the germline V gene, CDR1 is MGHRA and CDR2 is YSYEKL. Trimming shortened V by 4 bases and J by 7 bases, and 22 bases separated the two germline ends. In nucleotides, the CDR3 is TGCGCCAGCAGCCCCACCGCCCTGACAGGTTGGGGGACCCAGTACTTC. It is translated as CASSPTALTGWGTQYF.

CDR3 residues: CAWGRDSSYNEQFF. The CDR3 bases are TGTGCCTGGGGCCGGGACAGCTCCTACAATGAGCAGTTCTTC. The chain recombines TRBV30 with TRBJ2-1; TRBD1 aligns across 7 bases. This CDR3 has 14 amino acids. Looked up from germline, CDR1 is GTSNPN and CDR2 is SVGIG (reference sequence). V lost 5 bases, J lost 0 bases, and 4 bases stayed unmatched.

The gene calls are TRBV18 and TRBJ1-1, with D possibly TRBD1 on 5 matching bases. Trimming shortened V by 0 bases and J by 2 bases, and 13 bases separated the two germline ends. This CDR3 spans 16 amino acids. Germline V gene data show CDR1 as KGHSH and CDR2 as LQKENI. As DNA, the CDR3 is TGTGCCAGCTCACCACCTAAAGGTCAGGGAAACACTGAAGCTTTCTTT. This sequence encodes CASSPPKGQGNTEAFF.

The chain uses TRBV6-1 and TRBJ2-7, with D possibly being TRBD1 (5 bases). Germline V gives CDR1 MNHNS, CDR2 SASEGT. CDR3 length: 16 amino acids. The V end was cut by 2 bases, the J end by 3 bases, with 17 bases between. CDR3 nucleotide sequence: TGTGCCAGCAGTGAATGGATAAGGGGCACCCTCTACGAGCAGTACTTC. Translation gives CASSEWIRGTLYEQYF.

This clone was counted a few times. The V gene is TRBV5-6, the J gene TRBJ1-1, with D tentatively TRBD1 (6 bases). The CDR3 runs 14 residues. Trimming removed 3 bases from V and 5 bases from J, with 14 bases in between. From germline, CDR1 is SGHDT and CDR2 YYEEEE. The CDR3, as DNA: TGTGCCAGCAGCTCGGGACACCCGGGGACTGAAGCTTTCTTT. Residues: CASSSGHPGTEAFF. The variable domain in full, with the rest retrieved from reference TRBV5-6 and TRBJ1-1, is DAGVTQSPTHLIKTRGQQVTLRCSPKSGHDTVSWYQQALGQGPQFIFQYYEEEERQRGNFPDRFSGHQFPNYSSELNVNALLLGDSALYLCASSSGHPGTEAFFGQGTRLTVV.

The chain links TRBV29-1 to TRBJ2-7; D uncertain. V was shortened by 4 bases and J by 2 bases, with 12 bases between the two germline ends. Germline CDR1 reads SQVTM; CDR2 reads ANQGSEA. CDR3 length: 13 residues. CDR3 DNA: TGCAGCGTTGGGCACCGTACCCCCTACGAGCAGTACTTC. Residues: CSVGHRTPYEQYF.

The chain employs TRBV10-3 and TRBJ2-6; a possible D gene is TRBD1 (6 bases). The germline CDR1 and CDR2 sequences are ENHRY and SYGVKD. V gave up 6 bases and J gave up 0 bases, with 18 bases separating them. This CDR3 is 18 amino acids long. For the CDR3, the DNA is TGTGCCATCAGCGCCGGGACAACGGTAGACTCTGGGGCCAACGTCCTGACTTTC. Amino acids: CAISAGTTVDSGANVLTF.

The chain is built from TRBV19 and TRBJ2-2; 7 bases are a match to TRBD2. CDR1 is LNHDA and CDR2 is SQIVND in the germline V gene (reference sequence). The CDR3 runs to 15 residues. The trim removed 5 bases at V and 4 bases at J, leaving 7 bases unmatched. Here the CDR3 DNA reads TGTGCCAGTAGTCCCCTAGCGGCGTCCACCGGGGAGCTGTTTTTT. Translated: CASSPLAASTGELFF.

This chain links TRBV15 with TRBJ2-7, with 11 bases fitting TRBD2. The V and J ends lost 3 bases and 3 bases, in that order; junction bases with no gene match: 7. Looked up from germline, CDR1 is LNHNV and CDR2 is YYDKDF (reference sequence). The CDR3 has 16 residues. The CDR3 DNA sequence: TGTGCCACCAGCAGGGCCCGGACTAGCGGGTACTACGAGCAGTACTTC. Protein: CATSRARTSGYYEQYF.

V is TRBV6-5 and J is TRBJ2-1, with TRBD2 matching 12 bases. In germline, CDR1 is MNHEY, CDR2 SVGAGI. The CDR3 is 14 residues long. The V segment lost 7 bases and the J segment 6 bases; nucleotides outside the gene matches: 4. The CDR3 is CASNPSGRVNEQFF. CDR3 nucleotide sequence: TGTGCCAGCAACCCTAGCGGGAGGGTCAATGAGCAGTTCTTC.

The chain is built from TRBV7-9 and TRBJ2-7; a possible D gene is TRBD2 (5 bases). V was clipped by 4 bases and J by 6 bases, with 16 bases between them. Germline assignment: CDR1 SEHNR and CDR2 FQNEAQ (reference sequence). This CDR3 is 14 amino acids long. The CDR3 DNA is TGTGCCAGCAGCTCTACGAGGGAGTACGGCGAGCAGTACTTC. Protein product: CASSSTREYGEQYF.

This chain links TRBV13 with TRBJ2-7; 11 bases are a match to TRBD2. Trimming at V came to 7 bases and at J to 6 bases, leaving 8 bases not matched to a gene. This CDR3 comprises 14 residues. Germline V lookup: CDR1 PRHDT, CDR2 FYEKMQ (reference sequence). The DNA of the CDR3 is TGTGCCAGCAACGGGAGGACTAGCGGGCGCGAGCAGTACTTC. Translated: CASNGRTSGREQYF.

The chain has TRBV9 and TRBJ1-2, with D possibly being TRBD1 (6 bases). The V gene's germline CDR1 is SGDLS and CDR2 YYNGEE. The CDR3 covers 12 residues. V was shortened by 3 bases and J by 6 bases, with 9 bases between the two germline ends. The CDR3 is CASSAHRDGYTF. The CDR3 region has the DNA TGTGCCAGCAGCGCGCACAGGGATGGCTACACCTTC.

The chain carries TRBV14 and TRBJ1-1; the D gene is possibly TRBD1 (5 bases). This CDR3 is built from 16 residues. V was clipped by 2 bases and J by 1 base, with 14 bases between them. Germline-derived CDR1 and CDR2 are SGHDN and FVKESK. The CDR3 reads CASSQPVGRGNTEAFF. CDR3 sequence (DNA): TGTGCCAGCAGCCAACCCGTGGGGAGGGGGAACACTGAAGCTTTCTTT.

The chain carries TRBV5-6 and TRBJ2-1; TRBD2 aligns across 11 bases. This CDR3 is 15 amino acids long. Looked up from germline, CDR1 is SGHDT and CDR2 is YYEEEE. With 4 bases clipped from V and 10 bases from J, the junction kept 10 bases outside the gene matches. CDR3 sequence reads: CASSRTSGGLREQFF. The CDR3 nucleotides read TGTGCCAGCAGCCGAACTAGCGGGGGCCTTCGGGAGCAGTTCTTC.

The chain joins TRBV4-2 to TRBJ1-5; 7 bases agree with TRBD1. The CDR3 contains 16 residues. Per the germline V gene, CDR1 is LGHNA and CDR2 is YNFKEQ. Trimming removed 2 bases from V and 11 bases from J; junction bases left unmatched: 15. The DNA of the CDR3 is TGTGCCAGCAGCCAAATAGGAGGGGGCGGGGAGAAGACCCAGCATTTT. Encoded protein: CASSQIGGGGEKTQHF.

The chain recombines TRBV7-9 with TRBJ2-5; 11 bases agree with TRBD2. The CDR3 spans 16 residues. Germline loops: CDR1 SEHNR, CDR2 FQNEAQ (reference sequence). The junction had 6 bases not matched to a gene; V was cut back by 3 bases and J by 3 bases. The CDR3 coding sequence is TGTGCCAGCAGCTTTTACGGGACTAGCGGAAAAGAGACCCAGTACTTC. This sequence encodes CASSFYGTSGKETQYF.

The gene calls are TRBV5-4 and TRBJ1-2, with D possibly being TRBD1 (6 bases). Trimming pared 5 bases from V and 4 bases from J, leaving 18 bases between. Looked up from germline, CDR1 is SGHNT and CDR2 is YYREEE (reference sequence). This CDR3 comprises 15 residues. As DNA, the CDR3 is TGTGCCAGCAGGCCGGCGGCAGGGGCGTCCTATGGCTACACCTTC. Encoded protein: CASRPAAGASYGYTF.